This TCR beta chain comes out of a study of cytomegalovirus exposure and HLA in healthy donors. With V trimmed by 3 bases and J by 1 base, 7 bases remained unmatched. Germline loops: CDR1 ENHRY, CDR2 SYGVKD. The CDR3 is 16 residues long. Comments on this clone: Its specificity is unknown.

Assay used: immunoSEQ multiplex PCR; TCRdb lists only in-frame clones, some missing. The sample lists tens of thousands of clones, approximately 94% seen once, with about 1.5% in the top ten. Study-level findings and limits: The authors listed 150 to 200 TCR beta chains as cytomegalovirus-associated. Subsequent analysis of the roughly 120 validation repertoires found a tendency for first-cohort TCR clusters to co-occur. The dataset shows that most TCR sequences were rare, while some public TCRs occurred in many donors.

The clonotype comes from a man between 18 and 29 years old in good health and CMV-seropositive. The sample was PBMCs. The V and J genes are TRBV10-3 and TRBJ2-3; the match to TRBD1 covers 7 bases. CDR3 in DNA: TGTGCCATCAGTGAAGATACGGGACAGCGCACAGATACGCAGTATTTT. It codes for CAISEDTGQRTDTQYF.